One T cell receptor beta chain is described in this entry. Its antigen specificity is not known. Base qualities were left out, and no much larger clone turns up one base away. This specimen comes from a study of blood T cell repertoires in COVID-19 (dated by TCRdb to about 2020). At the level of the whole study: Samples covering the acute and convalescent phases of COVID-19 were provided by collaborators in the United States, Italy and Spain. The prospective study material was composed of cDNA or gDNA derived from T cells, B-cell-depleted T cells, or PBMCs. Subjects who had been exposed to COVID-19, were actively infected with it, or had recovered from it provided the deeply sampled blood TCRbeta repertoires that made up the dataset. The repertoires were made available in a free public database intended to serve as a resource for research on the immune response to SARS-CoV-2. Samples came from the ongoing ImmuneRACE study (first 160 participants) plus 1,254 subjects from 6 global collaborators. Sample metadata almost always included a de-identified subject ID, COVID-19 status, age in years and sex. Where available, HLA class I and class II types were taken from metadata supplied by the sample provider and were not determined by assay-based typing. The investigation overall reported the following: The quantity of clinical and demographic metadata differed by source and by participant and was supplied without curation.

The collaborating institutions used their own protocols to collect whole blood in K2EDTA tubes. For TCRbeta analysis, collaborator samples were shipped as frozen whole blood, as isolated PBMCs, or as DNA extracted from either sample type. The CDR1 and CDR2 encoded by the germline V gene are MDHEN and SYDVKM. For this chain, trimming is 7 bases at the V end and 7 bases at the J end, and the number of junction bases without a gene match is 5. From its cysteine to its phenylalanine, the CDR3 spans 15 amino acids. The read is trimmed to its CDR3 DNA, 45 bases read in frame from base 1. TCRbeta CDR3 regions were amplified from genomic DNA using the immunoSEQ Assay, a bias-controlled multiplex PCR. The study's own analysis went as follows. Nucleated cell counts per sample were estimated from amplification of reference gene primers within the assay. Sequence reads were collapsed and filtered to measure the absolute abundance of every unique TCRbeta CDR3 rearrangement. For each sample, productive Simpson clonality was calculated by taking the square root of Simpson's diversity index across productive rearrangements. The source is immuneACCESS, and TCRdb retained only in-frame sequences with V and J called. Part of the clones is not carried over; for the studies checked, unresolved V genes explain less than half of this, and the remainder is unexplained. V, J and clone size are those of that table, while D and trimming were read from the DNA. Present in this sample are about 200,000 clones, around 90% of which were seen just once. 3% of the sample is held by the ten biggest clonotypes.

This chain is built from TRBV28 and TRBJ2-1; 15 bases in the middle match TRBD2. The sequence was collected from a man between 60 and 70 years old with acute or convalescent COVID-19. Material for sequencing was peripheral blood. The CDR3 amino acid sequence is: CASTEGLAGGNEQFF. The sequence in DNA is TGTGCCAGCACCGAGGGACTAGCGGGGGGAAATGAGCAGTTCTTC.